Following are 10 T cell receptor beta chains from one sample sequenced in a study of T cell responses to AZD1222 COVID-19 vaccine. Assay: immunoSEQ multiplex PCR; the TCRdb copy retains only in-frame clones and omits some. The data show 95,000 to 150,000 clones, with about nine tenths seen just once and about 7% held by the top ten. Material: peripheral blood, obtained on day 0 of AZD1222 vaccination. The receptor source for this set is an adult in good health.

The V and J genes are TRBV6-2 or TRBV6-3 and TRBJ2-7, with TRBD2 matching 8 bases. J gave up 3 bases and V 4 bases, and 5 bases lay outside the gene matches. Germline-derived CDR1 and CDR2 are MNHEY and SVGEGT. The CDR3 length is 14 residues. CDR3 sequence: CASSSPSGLYEQYF. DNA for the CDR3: TGTGCCAGCAGTTCGCCTAGCGGGCTCTACGAGCAGTACTTC.

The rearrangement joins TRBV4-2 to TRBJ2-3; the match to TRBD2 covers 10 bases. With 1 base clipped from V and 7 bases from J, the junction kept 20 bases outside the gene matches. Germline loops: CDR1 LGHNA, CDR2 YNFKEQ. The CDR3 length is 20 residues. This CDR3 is CASSQVGTSGIGSGVYTQYF. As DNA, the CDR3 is TGTGCCAGCAGCCAAGTGGGAACTAGCGGGATCGGCAGCGGTGTATATACGCAGTATTTT.

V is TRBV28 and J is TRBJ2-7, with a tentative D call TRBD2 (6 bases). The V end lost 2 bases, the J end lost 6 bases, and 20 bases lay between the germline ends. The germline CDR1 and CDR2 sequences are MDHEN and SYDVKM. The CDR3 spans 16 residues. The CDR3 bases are TGTGCCAGCAGTTTAATCGACGGGCCGCGGAGGGGCGAGCAGTACTTC. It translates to CASSLIDGPRRGEQYF.

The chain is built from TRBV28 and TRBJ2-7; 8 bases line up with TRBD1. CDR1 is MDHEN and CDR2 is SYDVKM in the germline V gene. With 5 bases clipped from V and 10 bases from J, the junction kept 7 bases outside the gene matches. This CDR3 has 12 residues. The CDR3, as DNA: TGTGCCAGCAGTGACCGGACAGGGTACCAGTACTTC. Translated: CASSDRTGYQYF.

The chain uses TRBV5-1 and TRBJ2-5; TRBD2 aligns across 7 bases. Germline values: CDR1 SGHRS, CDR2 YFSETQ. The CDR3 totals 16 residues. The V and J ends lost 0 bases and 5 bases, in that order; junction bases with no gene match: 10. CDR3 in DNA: TGCGCCAGCAGCTTGGAGTGGGCTAGCGGTGGGGAGACCCAGTACTTC. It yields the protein CASSLEWASGGETQYF.

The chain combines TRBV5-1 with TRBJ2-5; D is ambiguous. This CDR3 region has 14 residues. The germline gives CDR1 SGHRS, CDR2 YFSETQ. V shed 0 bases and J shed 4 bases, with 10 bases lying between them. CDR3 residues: CASSLELDGETQYF. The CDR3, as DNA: TGCGCCAGCAGCTTGGAATTGGACGGAGAGACCCAGTACTTC.

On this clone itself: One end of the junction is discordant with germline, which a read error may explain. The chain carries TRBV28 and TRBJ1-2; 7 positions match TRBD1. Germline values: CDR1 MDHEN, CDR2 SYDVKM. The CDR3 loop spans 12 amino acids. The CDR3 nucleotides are TGTGCCAGCAGGACAGGGTCCTATAGCTACACCTTC. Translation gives CASRTGSYSYTF.

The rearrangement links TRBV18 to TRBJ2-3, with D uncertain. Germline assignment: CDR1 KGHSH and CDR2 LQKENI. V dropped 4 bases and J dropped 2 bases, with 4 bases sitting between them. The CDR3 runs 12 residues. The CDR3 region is CASSQYTDTQYF. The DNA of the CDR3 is TGTGCCAGCTCACAATACACAGATACGCAGTATTTT.

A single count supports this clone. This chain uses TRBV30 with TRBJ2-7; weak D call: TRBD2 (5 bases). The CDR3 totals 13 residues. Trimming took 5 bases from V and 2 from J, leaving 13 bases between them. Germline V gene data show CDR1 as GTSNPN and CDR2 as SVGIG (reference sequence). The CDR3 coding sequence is TGTGCCTGGGCCGACGGGATGGCCTACGAGCAGTACTTC. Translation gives CAWADGMAYEQYF.

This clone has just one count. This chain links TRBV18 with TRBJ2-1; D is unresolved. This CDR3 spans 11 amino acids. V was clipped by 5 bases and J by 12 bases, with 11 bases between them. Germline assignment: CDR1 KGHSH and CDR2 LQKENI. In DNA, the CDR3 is TGTGCCAGCTCATCCAAGGGCGGGCAGTTCTTC. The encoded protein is CASSSKGGQFF.